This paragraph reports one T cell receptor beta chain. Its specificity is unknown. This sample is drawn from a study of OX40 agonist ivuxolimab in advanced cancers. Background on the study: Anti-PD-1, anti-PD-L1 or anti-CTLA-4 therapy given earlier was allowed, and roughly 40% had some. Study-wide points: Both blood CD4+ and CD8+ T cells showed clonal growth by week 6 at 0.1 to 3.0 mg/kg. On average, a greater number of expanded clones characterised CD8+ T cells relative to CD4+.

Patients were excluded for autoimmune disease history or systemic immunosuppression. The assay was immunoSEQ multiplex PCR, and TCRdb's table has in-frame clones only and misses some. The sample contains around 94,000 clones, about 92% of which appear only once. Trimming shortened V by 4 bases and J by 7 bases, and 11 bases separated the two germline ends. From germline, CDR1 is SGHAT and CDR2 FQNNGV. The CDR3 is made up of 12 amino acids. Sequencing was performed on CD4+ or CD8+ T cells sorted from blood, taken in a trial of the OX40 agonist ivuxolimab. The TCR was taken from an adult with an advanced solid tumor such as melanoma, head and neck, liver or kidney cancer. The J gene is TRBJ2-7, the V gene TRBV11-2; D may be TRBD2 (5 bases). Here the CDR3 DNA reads TGTGCCAGCAGCTCTGGACTGGAGGAGCAGTACTTC. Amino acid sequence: CASSSGLEEQYF.